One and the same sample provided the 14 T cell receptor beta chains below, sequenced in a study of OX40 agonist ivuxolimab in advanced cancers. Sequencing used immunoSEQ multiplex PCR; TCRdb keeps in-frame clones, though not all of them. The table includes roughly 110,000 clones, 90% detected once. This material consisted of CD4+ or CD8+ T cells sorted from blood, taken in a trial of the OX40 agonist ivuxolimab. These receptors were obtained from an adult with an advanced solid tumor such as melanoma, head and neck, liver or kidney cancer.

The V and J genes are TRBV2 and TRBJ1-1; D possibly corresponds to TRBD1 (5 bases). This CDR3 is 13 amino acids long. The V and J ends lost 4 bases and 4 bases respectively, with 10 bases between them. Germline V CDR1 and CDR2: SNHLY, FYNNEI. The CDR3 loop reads CASSVSGLTEAFF. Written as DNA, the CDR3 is TGTGCCAGCAGTGTTTCGGGACTCACTGAAGCTTTCTTT. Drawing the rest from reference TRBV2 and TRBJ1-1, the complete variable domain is EPEVTQTPSHQVTQMGQEVILRCVPISNHLYFYWYRQILGQKVEFLVSFYNNEISEKSEIFDDQFSVERPDGSNFTLKIRSTKLEDSAMYFCASSVSGLTEAFFGQGTRLTVV.

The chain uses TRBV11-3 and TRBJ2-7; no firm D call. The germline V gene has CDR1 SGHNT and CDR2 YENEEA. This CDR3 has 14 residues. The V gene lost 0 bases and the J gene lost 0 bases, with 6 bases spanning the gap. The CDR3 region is CASSLEPSSYEQYF. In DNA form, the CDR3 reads TGTGCCAGCAGCTTAGAACCAAGCTCCTACGAGCAGTACTTC. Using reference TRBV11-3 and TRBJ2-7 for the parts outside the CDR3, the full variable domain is EAGVVQSPRYKIIEKKQPVAFWCNPISGHNTLYWYLQNLGQGPELLIRYENEEAVDDSQLPKDRFSAERLKGVDSTLKIQPAELGDSAVYLCASSLEPSSYEQYFGPGTRLTVT.

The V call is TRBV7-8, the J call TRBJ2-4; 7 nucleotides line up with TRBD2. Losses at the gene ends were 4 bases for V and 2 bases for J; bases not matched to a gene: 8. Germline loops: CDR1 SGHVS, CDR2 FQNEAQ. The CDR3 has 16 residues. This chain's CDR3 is CASSSATSVTKNIQYF. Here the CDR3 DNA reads TGTGCCAGCAGCTCCGCCACTAGCGTAACCAAAAACATTCAGTACTTC.

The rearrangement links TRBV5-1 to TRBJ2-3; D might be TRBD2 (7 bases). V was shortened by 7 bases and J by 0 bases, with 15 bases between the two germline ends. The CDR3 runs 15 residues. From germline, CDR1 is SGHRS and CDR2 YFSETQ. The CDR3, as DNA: TGCGCCAGCTCGAGGGGGGGGCCCAGCACAGATACGCAGTATTTT. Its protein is CASSRGGPSTDTQYF. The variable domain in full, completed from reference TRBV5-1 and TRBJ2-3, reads KAGVTQTPRYLIKTRGQQVTLSCSPISGHRSVSWYQQTPGQGLQFLFEYFSETQRNKGNFPGRFSGRQFSNSRSEMNVSTLELGDSALYLCASSRGGPSTDTQYFGPGTRLTVL.

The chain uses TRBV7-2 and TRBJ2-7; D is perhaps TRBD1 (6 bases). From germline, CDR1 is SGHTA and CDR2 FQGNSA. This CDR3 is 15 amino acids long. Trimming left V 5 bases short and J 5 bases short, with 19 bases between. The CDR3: CASSPRARQVNEQYF. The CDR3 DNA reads TGTGCCAGCAGCCCGCGCGCAAGACAGGTGAACGAGCAGTACTTC.

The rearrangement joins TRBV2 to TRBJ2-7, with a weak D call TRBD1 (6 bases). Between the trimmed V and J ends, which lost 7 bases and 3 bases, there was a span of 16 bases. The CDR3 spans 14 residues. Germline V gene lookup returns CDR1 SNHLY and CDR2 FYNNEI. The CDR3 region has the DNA TGTGCCAGCATTTGGGTTAGGGGGAACTACGAGCAGTACTTC. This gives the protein CASIWVRGNYEQYF.

The DNA of the CDR3 is TGTGCCAGCAGCCTTAGCGGGCGAGCTAGCACAGATACGCAGTATTTT. Its protein is CASSLSGRASTDTQYF. This chain links TRBV7-2 with TRBJ2-3, with TRBD2 identical over 7 bases. Losses at the gene ends were 5 bases for V and 0 bases for J; bases not matched to a gene: 8. The germline gives CDR1 SGHTA, CDR2 FQGNSA. The CDR3 spans 16 residues.

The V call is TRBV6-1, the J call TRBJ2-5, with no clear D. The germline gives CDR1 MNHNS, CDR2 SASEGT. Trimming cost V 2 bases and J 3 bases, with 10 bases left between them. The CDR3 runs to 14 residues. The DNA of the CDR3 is TGTGCCAGCAGTGAACCCTCAGGAGAAGAGACCCAGTACTTC. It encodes CASSEPSGEETQYF.

The CDR3 bases are TGTGCCAGCAGTGAGGGCAGCTATAGCAATCAGCCCCAGCATTTT. Protein product: CASSEGSYSNQPQHF. The chain carries TRBV28 and TRBJ1-5; D gene uncertain. Germline V gives CDR1 MDHEN, CDR2 SYDVKM. The CDR3 consists of 15 residues. Trimming took 5 bases from V and 0 from J, leaving 11 bases between them. The complete variable domain, with remaining parts taken from reference TRBV28 and TRBJ1-5, reads DVKVTQSSRYLVKRTGEKVFLECVQDMDHENMFWYRQDPGLGLRLIYFSYDVKMKEKGDIPEGYSVSREKKERFSLILESASTNQTSMYLCASSEGSYSNQPQHFGDGTRLSIL.

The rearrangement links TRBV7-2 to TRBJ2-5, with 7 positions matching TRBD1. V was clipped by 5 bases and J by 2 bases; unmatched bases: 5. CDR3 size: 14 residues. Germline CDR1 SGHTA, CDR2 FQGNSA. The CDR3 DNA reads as TGTGCCAGCAGCCAACAGGGGCCTCAAGAGACCCAGTACTTC. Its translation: CASSQQGPQETQYF.

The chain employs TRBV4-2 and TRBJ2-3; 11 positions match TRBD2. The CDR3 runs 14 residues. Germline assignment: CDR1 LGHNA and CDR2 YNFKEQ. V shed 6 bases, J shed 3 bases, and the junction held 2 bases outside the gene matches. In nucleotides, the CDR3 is TGTGCCAGCAGGGGACTAGCGGTGACAGATACGCAGTATTTT. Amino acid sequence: CASRGLAVTDTQYF.

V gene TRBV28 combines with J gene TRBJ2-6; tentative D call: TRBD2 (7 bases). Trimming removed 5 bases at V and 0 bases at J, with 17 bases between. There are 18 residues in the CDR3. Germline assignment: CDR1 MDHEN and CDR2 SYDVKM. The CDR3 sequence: CASSTPGRGGSGANVLTF. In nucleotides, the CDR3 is TGTGCCAGCAGTACCCCGGGTAGGGGGGGCTCTGGGGCCAACGTCCTGACTTTC.

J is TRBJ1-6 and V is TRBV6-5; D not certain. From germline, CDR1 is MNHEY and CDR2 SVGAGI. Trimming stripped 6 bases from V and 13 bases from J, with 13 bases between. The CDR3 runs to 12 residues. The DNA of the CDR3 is TGTGCCAGCAGGCAGGCACTCGCGCCCCTCCACTTT. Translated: CASRQALAPLHF.

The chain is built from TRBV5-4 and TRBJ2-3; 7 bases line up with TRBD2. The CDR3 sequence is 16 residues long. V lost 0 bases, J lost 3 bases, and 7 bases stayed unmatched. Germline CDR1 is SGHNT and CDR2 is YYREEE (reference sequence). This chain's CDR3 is CASSLDLSGATDTQYF. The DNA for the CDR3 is TGTGCCAGCAGCTTGGATTTGAGCGGGGCGACAGATACGCAGTATTTT. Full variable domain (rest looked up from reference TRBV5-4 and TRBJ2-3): ETGVTQSPTHLIKTRGQQVTLRCSSQSGHNTVSWYQQALGQGPQFIFQYYREEENGRGNFPPRFSGLQFPNYSSELNVNALELDDSALYLCASSLDLSGATDTQYFGPGTRLTVL.